The source of this T cell receptor beta chain is a study of shared clonotypes between healthy human individuals. Donors had no recently reported acute infections or vaccinations and were HIV-negative. The V and J ends lost 4 bases and 8 bases respectively, with 11 bases between them. Germline V gene lookup returns CDR1 SNHLY and CDR2 FYNNEI. The CDR3 length is 12 residues. TCRdb's table, derived via immunoSEQ multiplex PCR, lists solely in-frame clones and lacks some. This sample carries about 1.5 million clones, around 98% of them seen once, and the ten largest clones take roughly 0.45%. The receptor's source is a man aged 25 to 45 in good health. The chain is built from TRBV2 and TRBJ1-2, with D unclear. The specimen was naive CD4+ T cells sorted from blood. Subset in this sample: CD45RA+ positively selected. The CDR3 protein is CASSGPTGGYTF. The CDR3 nucleotides are TGTGCCAGCAGTGGACCCACGGGAGGCTACACCTTC.